One and the same sample provided the 25 T cell receptor beta chains below, sequenced in a study of control samples from healthy donors and cancer patients. Profiled with immunoSEQ multiplex PCR; TCRdb holds only in-frame clones, not every one. Of 120,000 or so clones detected, 75% to 95% appear once; the ten largest clones hold roughly 7.8%. Sequencing was performed on blood. The source of these receptors is a man in his late teens or twenties in good health.

The J gene is TRBJ2-1, the V gene TRBV24-1; D possibly corresponds to TRBD1 (5 bases). V was clipped by 4 bases and J by 3 bases, with 12 bases between them. This CDR3 is 15 amino acids long. The germline V gene encodes CDR1 KGHDR and CDR2 SFDVKD. The CDR3 loop reads CATSDSTARYNEQFF. CDR3 DNA sequence: TGTGCCACCAGTGACTCGACAGCCCGCTACAATGAGCAGTTCTTC.

The rearrangement uses TRBV15 and TRBJ2-3; D is undetermined. Germline lookup yields CDR1 LNHNV and CDR2 YYDKDF (reference sequence). This CDR3 has 17 residues. The ends were cut back, 0 bases at V and 2 bases at J, with 15 bases in the middle. CDR3 nucleotide sequence: TGTGCCACCAGCAGAGATGCCCCAGGAAGCCCCACAGATACGCAGTATTTT. Translated: CATSRDAPGSPTDTQYF.

This clone has a single count. The chain uses TRBV24-1 and TRBJ2-1; D ambiguous. There are 13 residues in the CDR3. V shed 3 bases and J shed 8 bases, with 10 bases lying between them. Germline CDR1 reads KGHDR; CDR2 reads SFDVKD. As DNA, the CDR3 is TGTGCCACCAGTGATCCAGGTCTGTATGAGCAGTTCTTC. It yields the protein CATSDPGLYEQFF.

This clone showed up just a few times. This chain uses TRBV6-5 with TRBJ1-6, with a weak D call TRBD1 (5 bases). The germline V gene encodes CDR1 MNHEY and CDR2 SVGAGI. Trimming left V 6 bases short and J 10 bases short, with 16 bases between. The CDR3 runs to 14 residues. The CDR3 DNA is TGTGCCAGCAGACCCGGTGCAGGGAGGTCACCCCTCCACTTT. Protein product: CASRPGAGRSPLHF.

The V and J genes are TRBV10-3 and TRBJ1-1; D ambiguous. V was pared by 3 bases and J by 7 bases, with 6 bases between. The CDR3 totals 11 residues. The germline V gene has CDR1 ENHRY and CDR2 SYGVKD. The DNA of the CDR3 is TGTGCCATCAGTGAATCGTATGAAGCTTTCTTT. Its protein is CAISESYEAFF.

The V call is TRBV7-2, the J call TRBJ2-7; D uncertain. V was clipped by 3 bases and J by 7 bases, with 13 bases between them. This CDR3 comprises 13 residues. The V gene's germline CDR1 is SGHTA and CDR2 FQGNSA. The CDR3 DNA sequence: TGTGCCAGCAGCTTGGGTGGCAGGTATGAGCAGTACTTC. This codes for CASSLGGRYEQYF.

The V and J genes are TRBV15 and TRBJ1-6; D possibly corresponds to TRBD1 (6 bases). V was cut by 1 base and J by 7 bases, with 11 bases left in between. CDR1 is LNHNV, CDR2 YYDKDF, per germline (reference sequence). The CDR3 contains 15 residues. The CDR3: CATSRVAGVNSPLHF. The CDR3 DNA follows: TGTGCCACCAGCAGAGTAGCAGGGGTGAATTCACCCCTCCACTTT. Drawing the rest from reference TRBV15 and TRBJ1-6, the complete variable domain is DAMVIQNPRYQVTQFGKPVTLSCSQTLNHNVMYWYQQKSSQAPKLLFHYYDKDFNNEADTPDNFQSRRPNTSFCFLDIRSPGLGDTAMYLCATSRVAGVNSPLHFGNGTRLTVT.

V usage is TRBV19 and J usage is TRBJ1-5, with unresolved D. This CDR3 comprises 17 residues. CDR1 is LNHDA, CDR2 SQIVND, per germline (reference sequence). The V end was cut by 6 bases, the J end by 4 bases, with 22 bases between. DNA of the CDR3: TGTGCCAGTAGCCCCCCTCTTTTTCTCTTTGGGAATCAGCCCCAGCATTTT. Amino acid sequence: CASSPPLFLFGNQPQHF.

The chain joins TRBV4-1 to TRBJ1-5; TRBD1 agrees at 9 bases. The CDR3 consists of 15 residues. The ends lost 0 bases at V and 4 bases at J; junction bases unmatched: 1. Per germline, CDR1 MGHRA and CDR2 YSYEKL. The CDR3 bases are TGCGCCAGCAGCCAAGATGGGACAGGGAATCAGCCCCAGCATTTT. Residues: CASSQDGTGNQPQHF.

The J gene is TRBJ2-7, the V gene TRBV19, with D possibly TRBD1 on 5 matching bases. The CDR3 is made up of 16 amino acids. In germline, CDR1 is LNHDA, CDR2 SQIVND (reference sequence). Trimming stripped 9 bases from V and 0 bases from J, with 21 bases between. CDR3 sequence: CASSLRPGINSYEQYF. CDR3 nucleotides: TGTGCCAGCAGCCTCCGGCCAGGGATCAACTCCTACGAGCAGTACTTC.

The chain uses TRBV10-2 and TRBJ1-2, with D unresolved. The CDR3 runs to 12 residues. Germline V gene sequence: CDR1 WSHSY, CDR2 SAAADI. V dropped 2 bases and J dropped 10 bases, with 11 bases sitting between them. Here the CDR3 reads CASSEVDPAYTF. CDR3 sequence (DNA): TGCGCCAGCAGTGAGGTGGACCCGGCCTACACCTTC.

This chain links TRBV5-4 with TRBJ1-2, with 9 bases matching TRBD1. The CDR3 consists of 15 residues. With V trimmed by 4 bases and J by 2 bases, 6 bases remained unmatched. Germline V lookup: CDR1 SGHNT, CDR2 YYREEE (reference sequence). CDR3 in DNA: TGTGCCAGCAGCCTACAGGGGGCGTCCAACTATGGCTACACCTTC. This codes for CASSLQGASNYGYTF.

The genes are TRBV5-1 and TRBJ2-2; D may be TRBD1 or TRBD2 (5 bases each). CDR1 and CDR2 (germline): SGHRS, YFSETQ. The CDR3 contains 14 residues. V lost 7 bases, J lost 1 base, and 11 bases lay in between. The CDR3 DNA reads TGCGCCAGCTCTAGGGACGGGAACACCGGGGAGCTGTTTTTT. Translated, it gives CASSRDGNTGELFF. The full variable domain, rest sourced from reference TRBV5-1 and TRBJ2-2, is KAGVTQTPRYLIKTRGQQVTLSCSPISGHRSVSWYQQTPGQGLQFLFEYFSETQRNKGNFPGRFSGRQFSNSRSEMNVSTLELGDSALYLCASSRDGNTGELFFGEGSRLTVL.

The chain uses TRBV5-1 and TRBJ1-3, with D perhaps matching TRBD1 (5 bases). Germline CDR1 SGHRS, CDR2 YFSETQ. V dropped 0 bases and J dropped 0 bases, with 10 bases sitting between them. The CDR3 runs 16 residues. CDR3 sequence (DNA): TGCGCCAGCAGCTTGGGAGGGGAGAGCTCTGGAAACACCATATATTTT. Translating it yields CASSLGGESSGNTIYF.

The chain carries TRBV2 and TRBJ1-2; D is uncertain. Trimming left V 11 bases short and J 0 bases short, with 13 bases between. The CDR3 runs to 13 residues. Germline CDR1 reads SNHLY; CDR2 reads FYNNEI. The CDR3 region has the DNA TGTGCCGGCCAGTTAAGCCCTAACTATGGCTACACCTTC. The encoded protein is CAGQLSPNYGYTF.

The chain links TRBV5-1 to TRBJ2-1; TRBD2 matches at 9 bases. The trim removed 0 bases at V and 0 bases at J, leaving 4 bases unmatched. The CDR3 extends over 17 amino acids. Germline V lookup: CDR1 SGHRS, CDR2 YFSETQ. As DNA, the CDR3 is TGCGCCAGCAGCTTGGGCAGGACTAGCGTCTCCTACAATGAGCAGTTCTTC. Translated, it gives CASSLGRTSVSYNEQFF.

Concerning this clone itself: Within the sample, other DNA sequences also encode this same CDR3. This chain joins TRBV7-2 and TRBJ2-1, with D unclear. V lost 2 bases to trimming and J lost 3 bases, with 5 bases between them. The CDR3 is 13 amino acids. CDR1 and CDR2 (germline): SGHTA, FQGNSA. CDR3 amino acids: CASSLFNYNEQFF. CDR3 nucleotides: TGTGCCAGCAGCTTATTCAACTACAATGAGCAGTTCTTC.

The J gene is TRBJ2-1, the V gene TRBV7-9, with D tentatively TRBD2 (5 bases). Germline loops: CDR1 SEHNR, CDR2 FQNEAQ (reference sequence). The V and J ends lost 2 bases and 9 bases respectively, with 11 bases between them. This CDR3 spans 13 amino acids. The CDR3 loop is CASSLREGSEQFF. In DNA, the CDR3 is TGTGCCAGCAGCTTAAGGGAAGGGAGTGAGCAGTTCTTC.

This rearrangement joins TRBV4-2 to TRBJ1-5, with 11 positions matching TRBD1. CDR1 is LGHNA and CDR2 is YNFKEQ in the germline V gene. This CDR3 is built from 17 residues. J gave up 1 base and V 3 bases, and 5 bases lay outside the gene matches. The CDR3 region is CASSQGQGDGSNQPQHF. In DNA form, the CDR3 reads TGTGCCAGCAGCCAGGGACAGGGGGACGGAAGCAATCAGCCCCAGCATTTT.

DNA for the CDR3: TGTGCCAGCAGCCAAGGGGTTTGGGGGAACACTGAAGCTTTCTTT. Its protein is CASSQGVWGNTEAFF. The rearrangement links TRBV14 to TRBJ1-1; D remains ambiguous. Germline CDR1 SGHDN, CDR2 FVKESK. The CDR3 has 15 amino acids. Trimming left V 1 base short and J 1 base short, with 10 bases between.

This clone was counted a single time. The rearrangement uses TRBV7-2 and TRBJ2-7, with D possibly TRBD1 on 6 matching bases. The CDR3 sequence is 16 residues long. Trimming pared 6 bases from V and 0 bases from J, leaving 18 bases between. Germline V lookup: CDR1 SGHTA, CDR2 FQGNSA. CDR3 sequence reads: CASSPDRLLSSYEQYF. CDR3 coding DNA: TGTGCCAGCAGTCCCGACAGGCTCTTAAGCTCCTACGAGCAGTACTTC.

The rearrangement links TRBV2 to TRBJ2-3, with D hard to call. V gave up 7 bases and J gave up 5 bases, with 10 bases separating them. CDR1 is SNHLY, CDR2 FYNNEI, per germline. The CDR3 loop spans 12 amino acids. The chain's CDR3 is CASTPDGDTQYF. CDR3 DNA sequence: TGTGCCAGCACACCCGACGGAGATACGCAGTATTTT.

The V and J genes are TRBV18 and TRBJ1-1; a weak D match, TRBD1 (5 bases). The germline gives CDR1 KGHSH, CDR2 LQKENI. The CDR3 contains 16 residues. V lost 3 bases, J lost 3 bases, and 17 bases lay in between. The CDR3 region has the DNA TGTGCCAGCTCACCGGCTGTGGGACGCCTGGACACTGAAGCTTTCTTT. Protein: CASSPAVGRLDTEAFF. Filled out from reference TRBV18 and TRBJ1-1, the complete variable domain reads NAGVMQNPRHLVRRRGQEARLRCSPMKGHSHVYWYRQLPEEGLKFMVYLQKENIIDESGMPKERFSAEFPKEGPSILRIQQVVRGDSAAYFCASSPAVGRLDTEAFFGQGTRLTVV.

The chain is built from TRBV19 and TRBJ1-1; 7 nucleotides match TRBD1. The CDR3 sequence is 15 residues long. V shed 5 bases, J shed 0 bases, and the junction held 6 bases outside the gene matches. Germline V gene sequence: CDR1 LNHDA, CDR2 SQIVND (reference sequence). The CDR3 sequence is CASSPRDSMNTEAFF. CDR3 nucleotide sequence: TGTGCCAGTAGTCCCCGGGACAGTATGAACACTGAAGCTTTCTTT.

V usage is TRBV6-1 and J usage is TRBJ1-5; TRBD1 is a possible D gene (6 bases). The germline V gene encodes CDR1 MNHNS and CDR2 SASEGT. The V gene lost 1 base and the J gene lost 1 base, with 11 bases spanning the gap. The CDR3 loop spans 16 amino acids. This chain's CDR3 is CASSEGPGDSNQPQHF. CDR3 DNA sequence: TGTGCCAGCAGTGAAGGGCCAGGGGACAGCAATCAGCCCCAGCATTTT.